The next 25 T cell receptor beta chains were all read from a single sample in a study of cytomegalovirus exposure and HLA in healthy donors (dated 2017 in TCRdb). Library preparation used the immunoSEQ multiplex PCR assay. A mixture of 60 forward primers for TCR Vbeta segments and 13 reverse primers for TCR Jbeta segments was used in the multiplex PCR. The source is immuneACCESS, and TCRdb retained only in-frame sequences with V and J called. Part of the clones is not carried over; for the studies checked, unresolved V genes explain less than half of this, and the remainder is unexplained. Across this sample there are 85,000 to 100,000 clones, with almost 85% seen only once. The leading ten clones occupy 4.5% to 7% of the sample. The material sequenced was PBMCs. All receptors derive from a woman aged 18-29 years in good health and CMV-seropositive.

In DNA, the CDR3 is TGTGCCAGCAGTGAATCTCGGACAGGGGGCATGAACACTGAAGCTTTCTTT. It yields the protein CASSESRTGGMNTEAFF. V is TRBV2 and J is TRBJ1-1; 11 positions agree with TRBD1. The CDR3 loop spans 17 amino acids. The V gene end was trimmed by 2 bases and the J gene end by 0 bases; junction bases not matched to a gene: 5. Germline V gene data show CDR1 as SNHLY and CDR2 as FYNNEI.

The chain is built from TRBV27 and TRBJ2-2, with no clear D. V lost 1 base to trimming and J lost 3 bases, with 6 bases between them. Germline V gene data show CDR1 as MNHEY and CDR2 as SMNVEV (reference sequence). CDR3 size: 14 residues. The CDR3 loop is CASSLFLYTGELFF. Written as DNA, the CDR3 is TGTGCCAGCAGTTTATTTTTATACACCGGGGAGCTGTTTTTT.

The CDR3 region is CASSMTGEVAFF. In DNA, the CDR3 is TGTGCCAGCAGCATGACCGGGGAAGTGGCTTTCTTT. The V and J genes are TRBV9 and TRBJ1-1; D gene uncertain. Germline V gives CDR1 SGDLS, CDR2 YYNGEE. Trimming left V 4 bases short and J 11 bases short, with 15 bases between. This CDR3 contains 12 residues.

The rearrangement uses TRBV7-8 and TRBJ1-1; possible D gene TRBD1, 6 bases. The V end lost 4 bases, the J end lost 1 base, and 13 bases lay between the germline ends. The CDR3 totals 15 residues. Germline V CDR1 and CDR2: SGHVS, FQNEAQ. The CDR3 region has the DNA TGTGCCAGCAGCTCCCGCCTAGGGGGGAACACTGAAGCTTTCTTT. Its translation is CASSSRLGGNTEAFF.

This chain uses TRBV30 with TRBJ2-7, with 8 bases aligning to TRBD1. Trimming removed 0 bases from V and 2 bases from J; junction bases left unmatched: 15. Germline lookup yields CDR1 GTSNPN and CDR2 SVGIG (reference sequence). The CDR3 has 18 residues. Written as DNA, the CDR3 is TGTGCCTGGAGTGTACTTTCCCCGGACAGGGATTCTCCCTACGAGCAGTACTTC. Protein sequence: CAWSVLSPDRDSPYEQYF.

This chain connects TRBV2 to TRBJ2-5; D is uncertain. Germline assignment: CDR1 SNHLY and CDR2 FYNNEI. V was cut by 0 bases and J by 7 bases, with 9 bases left in between. This CDR3 is built from 13 residues. CDR3 sequence (DNA): TGTGCCAGCAGTGAAGCGCTTCGGAGGACCCAGTACTTC. It encodes CASSEALRRTQYF.

This clone was seen once. V and J are TRBV29-1 and TRBJ1-2; tentative D call: TRBD1 (5 bases). V lost 6 bases and J 2 bases, leaving 10 bases between the germline ends. There are 12 residues in the CDR3. Germline values: CDR1 SQVTM, CDR2 ANQGSEA. The CDR3 loop is CSVWGLNYGYTF. In DNA, the CDR3 is TGCAGCGTGTGGGGACTCAACTATGGCTACACCTTC.

The V call is TRBV28, the J call TRBJ2-5; D is possibly TRBD1 (5 bases). V lost 3 bases and J lost 3, with 11 bases in between. The V gene's germline CDR1 is MDHEN and CDR2 SYDVKM. CDR3 size: 14 residues. The CDR3 region is CASSFGAGKETQYF. The CDR3 DNA is TGTGCCAGCAGTTTTGGGGCAGGGAAAGAGACCCAGTACTTC.

The chain has TRBV5-1 and TRBJ1-1; D possibly corresponds to TRBD1 (5 bases). Germline V lookup: CDR1 SGHRS, CDR2 YFSETQ. The CDR3 consists of 12 residues. Trimming took 4 bases from V and 4 from J, leaving 8 bases between them. CDR3 coding DNA: TGCGCCAGCAGCCCGGGGGGCACTGAAGCTTTCTTT. Translating gives CASSPGGTEAFF.

The chain has TRBV5-1 and TRBJ2-3; tentatively, D is TRBD2 (6 bases). CDR1 is SGHRS and CDR2 is YFSETQ in the germline V gene. The ends were cut back, 7 bases at V and 2 bases at J, with 14 bases in the middle. The CDR3 extends over 14 amino acids. CDR3: CASHRDSITDTQYF. In nucleotides, the CDR3 is TGCGCCAGCCACCGGGACTCAATCACAGATACGCAGTATTTT.

CDR3 residues: CASSLALNTGELFF. The CDR3 DNA follows: TGTGCCAGCAGCTTGGCCCTAAACACCGGGGAGCTGTTTTTT. This rearrangement joins TRBV5-4 to TRBJ2-2, with D uncertain. This CDR3 has 14 residues. The germline gives CDR1 SGHNT, CDR2 YYREEE (reference sequence). V was clipped by 0 bases and J by 2 bases, with 5 bases between them.

J is TRBJ1-2 and V is TRBV28; D perhaps matches TRBD1 (6 bases). Germline V gives CDR1 MDHEN, CDR2 SYDVKM. V was pared by 5 bases and J by 4 bases, with 14 bases between. CDR3 length: 14 residues. The CDR3 DNA reads TGTGCCAGCAGTGGGGCAGGGGACCGCTATGGCTACACCTTC. As protein: CASSGAGDRYGYTF.

This chain uses TRBV5-1 with TRBJ1-1; D gene ambiguous. Trimming removed 5 bases from V and 1 base from J, with 9 bases in between. Per the germline V gene, CDR1 is SGHRS and CDR2 is YFSETQ. CDR3 length equals 13 residues. CDR3 bases: TGCGCCAGCAGGACGGACTGGAACACTGAAGCTTTCTTT. It yields the protein CASRTDWNTEAFF. The full variable domain, its missing parts supplied by reference TRBV5-1 and TRBJ1-1, is KAGVTQTPRYLIKTRGQQVTLSCSPISGHRSVSWYQQTPGQGLQFLFEYFSETQRNKGNFPGRFSGRQFSNSRSEMNVSTLELGDSALYLCASRTDWNTEAFFGQGTRLTVV.

The CDR3 is CASSGRDRAHSYEQYF. The DNA for the CDR3 is TGTGCCAGCAGTGGCCGGGACAGGGCGCACTCCTACGAGCAGTACTTC. The chain combines TRBV25-1 with TRBJ2-7, with 9 bases lining up with TRBD1. Germline V lookup: CDR1 MGHDK, CDR2 SYGVNS. This CDR3 spans 16 amino acids. The V gene end was trimmed by 4 bases and the J gene end by 0 bases; junction bases not matched to a gene: 7.

The CDR3 is CASSLDRGGNQPQHF. In DNA form, the CDR3 reads TGTGCCAGCAGTCTTGACAGGGGTGGCAATCAGCCCCAGCATTTT. V is TRBV6-5 and J is TRBJ1-5; 8 bases match TRBD1. CDR3 length: 15 amino acids. The junction had 5 bases not matched to a gene; V was cut back by 5 bases and J by 2 bases. CDR1 is MNHEY and CDR2 is SVGAGI in the germline V gene.

This clone came up a few times. This sequence joins TRBV6-4 and TRBJ2-3; 9 positions agree with TRBD2. Germline V gene sequence: CDR1 MRHNA, CDR2 SNTAGT. This CDR3 is built from 16 residues. After removal of 4 bases from V and 4 bases from J, the junction contained 9 bases not matched to a gene. This CDR3 is CASSASAGGGADTQYF. In DNA, the CDR3 is TGTGCCAGCAGTGCCTCAGCGGGGGGCGGCGCAGATACGCAGTATTTT.

This chain links TRBV7-9 with TRBJ2-1; TRBD2 agrees at 10 bases. The CDR3 runs 14 residues. CDR1 SEHNR and CDR2 FQNEAQ come from the germline V gene (reference sequence). J gave up 6 bases and V 5 bases, and 4 bases lay outside the gene matches. The CDR3 is CASSQAGGSNEQFF. Here the CDR3 DNA reads TGTGCCAGCAGCCAAGCGGGAGGGTCCAATGAGCAGTTCTTC.

This clone came up once. The chain combines TRBV13 with TRBJ1-1, with D uncertain. Germline assignment: CDR1 PRHDT and CDR2 FYEKMQ (reference sequence). Trimming removed 3 bases from V and 0 bases from J, with 14 bases in between. There are 16 residues in the CDR3. The CDR3 nucleotides are TGTGCCAGCAGCTTTTTCAGAAACCCTTTGAACACTGAAGCTTTCTTT. This codes for CASSFFRNPLNTEAFF.

This clone came up a few times. The rearrangement joins TRBV6-6 to TRBJ1-5; D uncertain. The CDR3 totals 11 residues. Germline V gene lookup returns CDR1 MNHNY and CDR2 SVGAGI (reference sequence). Trimming pared 6 bases from V and 12 bases from J, leaving 12 bases between. The CDR3 region is CASRNGGDQHF. In DNA form, the CDR3 reads TGTGCCAGCAGAAACGGCGGGGACCAGCATTTT.

The chain is built from TRBV9 and TRBJ2-5; no definite D call. Germline V lookup: CDR1 SGDLS, CDR2 YYNGEE. This CDR3 has 17 amino acids. Trimming took 0 bases from V and 1 from J, leaving 16 bases between them. The CDR3 protein is CASSVGLETTVQETQYF. DNA for the CDR3: TGTGCCAGCAGCGTAGGGTTAGAGACAACAGTCCAAGAGACCCAGTACTTC.

This chain connects TRBV19 to TRBJ2-7; 8 positions agree with TRBD2. Germline CDR1 is LNHDA and CDR2 is SQIVND (reference sequence). The CDR3 extends over 16 amino acids. J gave up 6 bases and V 2 bases, and 12 bases lay outside the gene matches. The CDR3 nucleotides read TGTGCCAGTAGTATATCCAGTGGCGCCGGGGGGGCCGAGCAGTACTTC. This sequence encodes CASSISSGAGGAEQYF. The variable domain in full, with the rest retrieved from reference TRBV19 and TRBJ2-7, is DGGITQSPKYLFRKEGQNVTLSCEQNLNHDAMYWYRQDPGQGLRLIYYSQIVNDFQKGDIAEGYSVSREKKESFPLTVTSAQKNPTAFYLCASSISSGAGGAEQYFGPGTRLTVT.

V usage is TRBV9 and J usage is TRBJ2-4, with 8 bases lining up with TRBD2. Trimming removed 2 bases from V and 3 bases from J; junction bases left unmatched: 4. Germline assignment: CDR1 SGDLS and CDR2 YYNGEE. The CDR3 is made up of 15 amino acids. CDR3 nucleotides: TGTGCCAGCAGCGTCAGCGGGAGAGACAAAAACATTCAGTACTTC. It is translated as CASSVSGRDKNIQYF.

The chain uses TRBV7-8 and TRBJ2-7; 7 nucleotides line up with TRBD2. The V and J ends lost 5 bases and 4 bases, in that order; junction bases with no gene match: 8. The CDR3 length is 14 residues. In germline, CDR1 is SGHVS, CDR2 FQNEAQ. DNA of the CDR3: TGTGCCAGCAGCCCCGGACTAGGATCTTACGAGCAGTACTTC. Its protein product is CASSPGLGSYEQYF.

J is TRBJ2-3 and V is TRBV5-1; tentatively, D is TRBD2 (5 bases). CDR3 length equals 18 residues. V was trimmed by 0 bases and J by 1 base, leaving 18 bases between them. Germline CDR1 SGHRS, CDR2 YFSETQ. The chain's CDR3 is CASSLGPWSDFRTDTQYF. CDR3 DNA: TGCGCCAGCAGCTTGGGTCCTTGGTCGGACTTCCGCACAGATACGCAGTATTTT.

This chain connects TRBV10-3 to TRBJ2-7; 8 positions match TRBD1. After removal of 2 bases from V and 0 bases from J, the junction contained 6 bases not matched to a gene. The CDR3 runs to 16 residues. Germline CDR1 is ENHRY and CDR2 is SYGVKD. The CDR3 DNA reads as TGTGCCATCAGTGAGCCTGGCGGACAGGGCTCCTACGAGCAGTACTTC. It specifies CAISEPGGQGSYEQYF.